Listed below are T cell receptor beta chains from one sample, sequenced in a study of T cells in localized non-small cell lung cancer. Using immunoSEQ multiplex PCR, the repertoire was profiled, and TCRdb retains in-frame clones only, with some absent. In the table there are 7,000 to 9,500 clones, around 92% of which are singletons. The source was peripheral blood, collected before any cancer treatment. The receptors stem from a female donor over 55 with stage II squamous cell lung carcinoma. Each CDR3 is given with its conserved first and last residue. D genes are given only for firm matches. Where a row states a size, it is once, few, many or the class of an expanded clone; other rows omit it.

CDR3: CASARGGGELYNEQFF
DNA: TGTGCCAGCGCCAGGGGGGGTGGGGAACTCTACAATGAGCAGTTCTTC
D: NA
V: TRBV28
J: TRBJ2-1
size: NA

CDR3: CASSVGSSGNYEQFF
DNA: TGTGCCAGCAGCGTAGGATCTAGCGGGAATTATGAGCAGTTCTTC
D: TRBD2
V: TRBV9
J: TRBJ2-1
size: NA

CDR3: CATSRRGRGETQYF
DNA: TGTGCCACCAGCAGAAGGGGCAGGGGAGAGACCCAGTACTTC
D: NA
V: TRBV15
J: TRBJ2-5
size: few

CDR3: CASSQEQGQGGRYGYTF
DNA: TGTGCCAGCAGCCAAGAACAAGGACAGGGTGGGCGCTATGGCTACACCTTC
D: TRBD1
V: TRBV4-2
J: TRBJ1-2
size: NA

CDR3: CATSREGLRALSGNTIYF
DNA: TGTGCCACCAGCAGAGAGGGACTCAGGGCCCTCTCTGGAAACACCATATATTTT
D: NA
V: TRBV15
J: TRBJ1-3
size: NA

CDR3: CASGTTSGRDGKETQYF
DNA: TGTGCCAGTGGAACGACTAGCGGGAGGGACGGGAAAGAGACCCAGTACTTC
D: TRBD2
V: TRBV19
J: TRBJ2-5
size: NA

CDR3: CASSERLEINGYTF
DNA: TGTGCCAGCAGTGAACGTTTGGAGATTAATGGCTACACCTTC
D: NA
V: TRBV6-1
J: TRBJ1-2
size: NA

CDR3: CASSGQTFYNEQFF
DNA: TGCGCCAGCAGCGGCCAAACATTCTACAATGAGCAGTTCTTC
D: NA
V: TRBV5-1
J: TRBJ2-1
size: NA

CDR3: CASTLIGALIHEQFF
DNA: TGTGCCAGCACCTTAATTGGGGCTCTGATACATGAGCAGTTCTTC
D: NA
V: TRBV7-8
J: TRBJ2-1
size: NA

CDR3: CASSYGTGELFF
DNA: TGCGCCAGCAGCTATGGGACCGGGGAGCTGTTTTTT
D: NA
V: TRBV10-2
J: TRBJ2-2
size: NA

CDR3: CASTPSGDRLFGEQFF
DNA: TGCGCCAGCACCCCCTCGGGGGACAGACTTTTTGGGGAGCAGTTCTTC
D: NA
V: TRBV5-1
J: TRBJ2-1
size: NA

CDR3: CASSLVGRSEQYF
DNA: TGTGCCAGCAGCTTAGTAGGTAGATCCGAGCAGTACTTC
D: NA
V: TRBV11-2
J: TRBJ2-7
size: once

CDR3: CAWRGGDEKLFF
DNA: TGTGCCTGGAGAGGGGGCGATGAAAAACTGTTTTTT
D: TRBD1
V: TRBV30
J: TRBJ1-4
size: NA

CDR3: CASSLGGLVSSTDTQYF
DNA: TGTGCCAGCAGCTTAGGTGGACTAGTCTCATCCACAGATACGCAGTATTTT
D: TRBD2
V: TRBV11-2
J: TRBJ2-3
size: NA

CDR3: CASSSGGGMANEKLFF
DNA: TGTGCCAGCAGCTCCGGGGGTGGGATGGCTAATGAAAAACTGTTTTTT
D: NA
V: TRBV5-4
J: TRBJ1-4
size: NA

CDR3: CASSLGLSEGNQPQHF
DNA: TGCGCCAGCAGCTTGGGACTCTCCGAAGGCAATCAGCCCCAGCATTTT
D: NA
V: TRBV5-1
J: TRBJ1-5
size: NA

CDR3: CASSQAIASGVTGELFF
DNA: TGTGCCAGCAGCCAAGCCATTGCTAGCGGGGTTACCGGGGAGCTGTTTTTT
D: TRBD2
V: TRBV14
J: TRBJ2-2
size: NA

CDR3: CASSRGYNEQFF
DNA: TGTGCCAGCAGCCGGGGATACAATGAGCAGTTCTTC
D: NA
V: TRBV27
J: TRBJ2-1
size: NA

CDR3: CASSTGSGVAEAFF
DNA: TGTGCCAGCAGTACAGGGTCAGGGGTGGCTGAAGCTTTCTTT
D: NA
V: TRBV6-1
J: TRBJ1-1
size: NA

CDR3: CASSDRDRGVTPQHF
DNA: TGTGCCAGCAGCGACCGGGACAGGGGGGTAACCCCCCAGCATTTT
D: TRBD1
V: TRBV7-2
J: TRBJ1-5
size: NA

CDR3: CASSGQGGNTEAFF
DNA: TGCGCCAGCAGCGGTCAGGGGGGTAACACTGAAGCTTTCTTT
D: TRBD1
V: TRBV5-1
J: TRBJ1-1
size: NA

CDR3: CASSQGKGTDTQYF
DNA: TGTGCCAGTAGTCAGGGGAAGGGCACAGATACGCAGTATTTT
D: NA
V: TRBV19
J: TRBJ2-3
size: NA

CDR3: CAITGGNYGYTF
DNA: TGTGCCATCACAGGGGGAAACTATGGCTACACCTTC
D: TRBD1
V: TRBV10-3
J: TRBJ1-2
size: NA

CDR3: CSARASREAFF
DNA: TGCAGTGCTAGAGCGTCAAGAGAAGCTTTCTTT
D: NA
V: TRBV20-1
J: TRBJ1-1
size: NA

CDR3: CASNQGTIYGYTF
DNA: TGTGCCAGCAACCAGGGGACGATCTATGGCTACACCTTC
D: NA
V: TRBV28
J: TRBJ1-2
size: NA

CDR3: CASSNIGGGYTF
DNA: TGTGCCAGCAGTAATATAGGGGGAGGCTACACCTTC
D: NA
V: TRBV6-5
J: TRBJ1-2
size: NA

CDR3: CASSPWATQVSPLHF
DNA: TGTGCCAGCAGCCCGTGGGCCACGCAAGTTTCACCCCTCCACTTT
D: NA
V: TRBV5-6
J: TRBJ1-6
size: few

CDR3: CASTEGGTDTQYF
DNA: TGTGCCTCCACAGAAGGGGGCACAGATACGCAGTATTTT
D: NA
V: TRBV10-3
J: TRBJ2-3
size: once

CDR3: CASIDRGQAYGYTF
DNA: TGTGCCAGCATTGACCGGGGACAGGCCTATGGCTACACCTTC
D: TRBD1
V: TRBV6-6
J: TRBJ1-2
size: NA

CDR3: CASSPNRGPYQPQHF
DNA: TGTGCCAGCTCACCAAACAGGGGCCCCTATCAGCCCCAGCATTTT
D: TRBD1
V: TRBV18
J: TRBJ1-5
size: NA

CDR3: CASSLGGRATNEKLFF
DNA: TGCGCCAGCAGCTTGGGAGGGCGGGCAACTAATGAAAAACTGTTTTTT
D: NA
V: TRBV5-1
J: TRBJ1-4
size: NA

CDR3: CASSISSDVNTEAFF
DNA: TGTGCCAGTAGTATAAGCTCTGATGTGAACACTGAAGCTTTCTTT
D: NA
V: TRBV19
J: TRBJ1-1
size: NA

CDR3: CASSLGTGPNTEAFF
DNA: TGTGCCAGCAGCTTAGGAACGGGACCGAACACTGAAGCTTTCTTT
D: NA
V: TRBV7-9
J: TRBJ1-1
size: NA

CDR3: CASSLTQGVNSPLHF
DNA: TGTGCCAGCAGCCTCACGCAGGGAGTTAATTCACCCCTCCACTTT
D: NA
V: TRBV5-5
J: TRBJ1-6
size: NA

CDR3: CASSLGGRGRTDTQYF
DNA: TGTGCCAGCAGTTTAGGGGGGAGGGGTAGGACAGATACGCAGTATTTT
D: TRBD2
V: TRBV28
J: TRBJ2-3
size: NA

CDR3: CASRGPGPYGYTF
DNA: TGTGCCAGCAGGGGGCCCGGGCCCTATGGCTACACCTTC
D: NA
V: TRBV28
J: TRBJ1-2
size: NA

CDR3: CASSLSGGANSEEQFF
DNA: TGTGCCAGCAGCCTCTCAGGGGGGGCCAATTCGGAGGAGCAGTTCTTC
D: NA
V: TRBV7-2
J: TRBJ2-1
size: NA

CDR3: CASSLPSNLPREQFF
DNA: TGTGCCAGCAGTTTGCCTAGCAACCTCCCCAGGGAGCAGTTCTTC
D: NA
V: TRBV27
J: TRBJ2-1
size: NA

CDR3: CASSLAVAGNQPQHF
DNA: TGTGCCAGCAGCTTAGCGGTGGCAGGCAATCAGCCCCAGCATTTT
D: NA
V: TRBV11-2
J: TRBJ1-5
size: NA

CDR3: CASIEGVELFF
DNA: TGCGCCAGCATAGAAGGGGTGGAGCTGTTTTTT
D: NA
V: TRBV10-1
J: TRBJ2-2
size: NA

CDR3: CASSLRGVTEAFF
DNA: TGTGCCAGCAGTTTACGGGGGGTCACTGAAGCTTTCTTT
D: NA
V: TRBV27
J: TRBJ1-1
size: NA

CDR3: CASRDTQGSSEKLFF
DNA: TGTGCCAGCAGGGACACACAGGGGAGTAGTGAAAAACTGTTTTTT
D: TRBD1
V: TRBV25-1
J: TRBJ1-4
size: NA